This T cell receptor beta chain derives from a study of T cells in Graves' hyperthyroidism and ophthalmopathy. On this clonotype: Its specificity is not known.

Researchers took RNA transcripts and amplified the TCR beta CDR3 regions from them. Initially, a first-round RT-PCR of the TCR CDR3 employed the HTBI primer set. Each CDR3 protein is one row after TCRdb ran MiXCR on the multiplex PCR reads. The sample consists of about 210,000 distinct CDR3 sequences, roughly a sixth of them appearing once. This CDR3 comprises 13 residues. The V end lost 5 bases, the J end lost 1 base, and 9 bases lay between the germline ends. CDR1 and CDR2 (germline): MGHDK, SYGVNS. Diagnosis of hyperthyroidism was new in patients aged 18 to 65, and its duration was under 2 months. Patients having uncontrolled infection, another autoimmune disease, pregnancy or lactation were not included. Whole-study findings and limits: Ophthalmopathy, which appeared later, was predicted by the model a median 6.5 months before onset. Among clonotypes expanded in thyroid above 0.001, most were also found in blood.

The sequenced sample consisted of blood. This clonotype was obtained from a man aged 45 to 65 with Graves' hyperthyroidism. The V call is TRBV25-1, the J call TRBJ2-7, with a tentative D call TRBD2 (5 bases). This CDR3 reads CASSPGMSYEQYF. In DNA form, the CDR3 reads TGTGCCAGCAGTCCCGGGATGTCCTACGAGCAGTACTTC.